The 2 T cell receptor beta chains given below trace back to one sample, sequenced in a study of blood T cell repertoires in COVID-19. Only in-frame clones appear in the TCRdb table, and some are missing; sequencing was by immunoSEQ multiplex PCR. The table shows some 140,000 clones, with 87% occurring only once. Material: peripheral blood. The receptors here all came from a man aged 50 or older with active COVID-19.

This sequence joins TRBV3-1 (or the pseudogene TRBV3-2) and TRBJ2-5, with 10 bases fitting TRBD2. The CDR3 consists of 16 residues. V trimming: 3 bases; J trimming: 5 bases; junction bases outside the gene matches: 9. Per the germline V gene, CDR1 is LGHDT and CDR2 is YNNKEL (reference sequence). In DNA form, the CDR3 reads TGTGCCAGCAGCCAGCCGAGCGGGGGGGCGGGCGAGACCCAGTACTTC. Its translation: CASSQPSGGAGETQYF.

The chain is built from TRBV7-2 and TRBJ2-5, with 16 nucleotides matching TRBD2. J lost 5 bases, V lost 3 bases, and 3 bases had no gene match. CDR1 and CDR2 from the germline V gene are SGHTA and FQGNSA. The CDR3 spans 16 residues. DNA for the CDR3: TGTGCCAGCAGCTTGGGACTAGCGGGGGGGTATGAGACCCAGTACTTC. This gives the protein CASSLGLAGGYETQYF.